The 30 T cell receptor beta chains below all came from one sample that was sequenced in a study of response to subunit inactivated influenza vaccine. TCRdb re-analysed the RT-PCR reads in MiXCR, keeping a single row per CDR3 protein. The repertoire consists of about 170,000 distinct CDR3 sequences, with over 9.5% occurring once and the leading ten covering over 25%. These same records also appear under a second study, on T cells expressing NK-cell markers. That work contributes: 5'RACE template switching with UMIs generated TCR beta cDNA.

Sample: CD8+ T cells sorted from PBMCs, taken about 11 days after vaccination. Receptors were obtained from a man over 45 who received an inactivated influenza vaccine.

Here the CDR3 reads CSAPFPPTYEQYF. CDR3 DNA: TGCAGTGCGCCGTTTCCACCAACCTACGAGCAGTACTTC. This chain connects TRBV20-1 to TRBJ2-7; D unresolved. Germline loops: CDR1 DFQATT, CDR2 SNEGSKA (reference sequence). The V and J ends lost 6 bases and 2 bases respectively, with 14 bases between them. This CDR3 contains 13 residues.

The chain employs TRBV12-3 or TRBV12-4 and TRBJ2-1; 8 nucleotides align to TRBD1. V dropped 2 bases and J dropped 8; count of bases not matched to a gene: 8. This CDR3 is built from 15 residues. This chain's CDR3 is CASSLRQGATHEQFF. The CDR3 DNA follows: TGTGCCAGCAGTTTACGGCAGGGGGCTACCCATGAGCAGTTCTTC.

In its sample, this clonotype was seen a few times. The chain combines TRBV6-2 or TRBV6-3 with TRBJ2-5, with 7 positions matching TRBD2. The CDR3 contains 15 residues. Germline CDR1 reads MNHEY; CDR2 reads SVGEGT. J was trimmed by 1 base and V by 7 bases; bases with no gene match: 9. CDR3 loop: CASTRGGRGQETQYF. In nucleotides, the CDR3 is TGTGCCAGCACCCGGGGCGGGAGAGGCCAAGAGACCCAGTACTTC.

The rearrangement joins TRBV30 to TRBJ2-7; 9 bases map to TRBD1. CDR3 length: 14 amino acids. CDR1 is GTSNPN and CDR2 is SVGIG in the germline V gene (reference sequence). The J segment lost 5 bases and the V segment lost 1 base, leaving 6 bases of the junction unmatched. The CDR3 region has the DNA TGTGCCTGGAGTGCAACAGGGGGCGCGGACGAGCAGTACTTC. Translating gives CAWSATGGADEQYF. Full variable domain (rest looked up from reference TRBV30 and TRBJ2-7): SQTIHQWPATLVQPVGSPLSLECTVEGTSNPNLYWYRQAAGRGLQLLFYSVGIGQISSEVPQNLSASRPQDRQFILSSKKLLLSDSGFYLCAWSATGGADEQYFGPGTRLTVT.

This clonotype showed up many times. The rearrangement uses TRBV18 and TRBJ2-5; D may be TRBD2 (5 bases). This CDR3 contains 12 residues. V was cut by 2 bases and J by 7 bases, with 8 bases left in between. Germline-derived CDR1 and CDR2 are KGHSH and LQKENI. The CDR3 coding sequence is TGTGCCAGCTCACCAAAAGAGGGGACCCAGTACTTC. As protein: CASSPKEGTQYF.

This clonotype was observed a few times. This sequence joins TRBV15 and TRBJ2-1; tentatively, D is TRBD2 (5 bases). The CDR3 covers 16 residues. V lost 5 bases and J 4 bases, leaving 18 bases between the germline ends. From germline, CDR1 is LNHNV and CDR2 YYDKDF (reference sequence). The CDR3 sequence: CATSAKVGGGYNEQFF. The DNA for the CDR3 is TGTGCCACCAGCGCGAAGGTGGGCGGAGGATACAATGAGCAGTTCTTC.

J is TRBJ1-1 and V is TRBV15; D is uncertain. Germline-derived CDR1 and CDR2 are LNHNV and YYDKDF (reference sequence). The CDR3 runs to 15 residues. Trimming cost V 3 bases and J 1 base, with 12 bases left between them. This CDR3 is CATSSTTWANTEAFF. Here the CDR3 DNA reads TGTGCCACCAGCAGTACCACCTGGGCGAACACTGAAGCTTTCTTT.

J is TRBJ2-5 and V is TRBV7-9, with 11 bases identical to TRBD2. The CDR3 contains 14 residues. V dropped 5 bases and J dropped 5; count of bases not matched to a gene: 4. Germline lookup yields CDR1 SEHNR and CDR2 FQNEAQ (reference sequence). The CDR3 DNA follows: TGTGCCAGCAGCCCCATAGCGGGAGGGGAGACCCAGTACTTC. Amino acids: CASSPIAGGETQYF.

This clonotype was detected ten times or more. V gene TRBV15 combines with J gene TRBJ2-7; maybe TRBD2 (6 bases). CDR3 length: 13 amino acids. Germline CDR1 LNHNV, CDR2 YYDKDF (reference sequence). Deletions cut 6 bases from V and 0 bases from J, with 9 bases between. The CDR3 sequence: CATRDGSSYEQYF. CDR3 coding DNA: TGTGCCACCAGAGACGGGAGCTCCTACGAGCAGTACTTC.

The rearrangement uses TRBV29-1 and TRBJ2-3, with 7 positions matching TRBD1. This CDR3 is built from 13 residues. Germline CDR1 and CDR2: SQVTM and ANQGSEA. Unmatched junction bases numbered 5, after V lost 6 bases and J lost 2 bases. CDR3 DNA: TGCAGCGTGCGACAGGGTAACACAGATACGCAGTATTTT. Translation: CSVRQGNTDTQYF.

The sample holds a few counts of this clonotype. The chain combines TRBV11-2 with TRBJ2-7; TRBD1 agrees at 7 bases. In germline, CDR1 is SGHAT, CDR2 FQNNGV. The CDR3 loop spans 17 amino acids. V was pared by 6 bases and J by 0 bases, with 14 bases of the junction left unmatched. The CDR3 protein is CASSTVTGTAVSYEQYF. The CDR3 nucleotides read TGTGCCAGCAGTACCGTTACCGGGACAGCCGTCTCCTACGAGCAGTACTTC.

J is TRBJ2-2 and V is TRBV19; 7 bases fit TRBD2. The CDR3 contains 14 residues. Unmatched junction bases numbered 7, after V lost 5 bases and J lost 7 bases. The germline V gene encodes CDR1 LNHDA and CDR2 SQIVND (reference sequence). CDR3 bases: TGTGCCAGTAGTGTTGGACCTAGCGGCGGGGAGCTGTTTTTT. This codes for CASSVGPSGGELFF.

The table lists this clonotype with a few counts. V is TRBV27 and J is TRBJ2-2; D may be TRBD2 (6 bases). Germline V gene lookup returns CDR1 MNHEY and CDR2 SMNVEV (reference sequence). The CDR3 contains 16 residues. Deletions cut 3 bases from V and 2 bases from J, with 13 bases between. The DNA of the CDR3 is TGTGCCAGCAGTTTTATCGGGGGAACAAACACCGGGGAGCTGTTTTTT. Amino acids: CASSFIGGTNTGELFF.

The V gene is TRBV28, the J gene TRBJ2-5; no clear D gene. Germline values: CDR1 MDHEN, CDR2 SYDVKM. V was trimmed by 5 bases and J by 5 bases, leaving 18 bases between them. CDR3 size: 15 residues. The CDR3: CASSKPSEVKETQYF. The CDR3 DNA follows: TGTGCCAGCAGTAAGCCTTCTGAGGTAAAGGAGACCCAGTACTTC.

This clonotype was seen many times. The gene calls are TRBV5-1 and TRBJ2-4, with 9 nucleotides matching TRBD1. CDR3 length equals 21 residues. The germline gives CDR1 SGHRS, CDR2 YFSETQ. J was trimmed by 0 bases and V by 2 bases; bases with no gene match: 18. CDR3 nucleotides: TGCGCCAGCAGCTTCGACCCTTTGGGACAGGGACCATTTCTAGCCAAAAACATTCAGTACTTC. Its translation: CASSFDPLGQGPFLAKNIQYF.

This clonotype was seen a handful of times. V and J are TRBV7-9 and TRBJ2-5; 9 nucleotides align to TRBD2. CDR1 and CDR2 from the germline V gene are SEHNR and FQNEAQ (reference sequence). The trim removed 2 bases at V and 1 base at J, leaving 2 bases unmatched. The CDR3 contains 15 residues. The CDR3, as DNA: TGTGCCAGCAGCTTACCGACTAGCGGCCAAGAGACCCAGTACTTC. Residues: CASSLPTSGQETQYF.

The chain is built from TRBV7-6 and TRBJ2-5; maybe TRBD1 (5 bases). Trimming cost V 4 bases and J 1 base, with 16 bases left between them. The CDR3 sequence is 16 residues long. CDR1 and CDR2 (germline): SGHVS, FNYEAQ. The CDR3 protein is CASSSRQLAGQETQYF. The CDR3 coding sequence is TGTGCCAGCAGCTCTAGACAGCTTGCTGGCCAAGAGACCCAGTACTTC.

This clonotype was counted a few times. The CDR3 coding sequence is TGTGCCAGCAGCACCAGGGGGCTGGCAGATACGCAGTATTTT. Its translation: CASSTRGLADTQYF. The V call is TRBV7-2, the J call TRBJ2-3; TRBD1 agrees at 8 bases. The CDR3 is made up of 14 amino acids. J lost 4 bases, V lost 5 bases, and 5 bases had no gene match. From germline, CDR1 is SGHTA and CDR2 FQGNSA.

This clonotype was seen ten or more times. The chain uses TRBV7-9 and TRBJ2-7; a possible D gene is TRBD1 (6 bases). The CDR3 extends over 14 amino acids. Trimming shortened V by 1 base and J by 6 bases, and 13 bases separated the two germline ends. CDR1 and CDR2 (germline): SEHNR, FQNEAQ (reference sequence). The CDR3 here is CASSLGGRGGEQYF. The CDR3, as DNA: TGTGCCAGCAGCTTAGGAGGCAGGGGTGGCGAGCAGTACTTC.

The J gene is TRBJ2-7, the V gene TRBV7-9; D is possibly TRBD1 (6 bases). Germline V lookup: CDR1 SEHNR, CDR2 FQNEAQ (reference sequence). CDR3 size: 17 residues. V shed 5 bases and J shed 1 base, with 21 bases lying between them. The CDR3 spells CASSEISPQGLSYEQYF. For the CDR3, the DNA is TGTGCCAGCAGCGAGATATCCCCACAGGGTCTTTCCTACGAGCAGTACTTC.

Ten or more counts support this clonotype. V is TRBV18 and J is TRBJ2-3; D is perhaps TRBD2 (6 bases). V was pared by 3 bases and J by 4 bases, with 8 bases between. The germline CDR1 and CDR2 sequences are KGHSH and LQKENI. The CDR3 is made up of 13 amino acids. CDR3 sequence reads: CASSPWEADTQYF. For the CDR3, the DNA is TGTGCCAGCTCACCGTGGGAGGCAGATACGCAGTATTTT. Variable domain in full (rest from reference TRBV18 and TRBJ2-3): NAGVMQNPRHLVRRRGQEARLRCSPMKGHSHVYWYRQLPEEGLKFMVYLQKENIIDESGMPKERFSAEFPKEGPSILRIQQVVRGDSAAYFCASSPWEADTQYFGPGTRLTVL.

V usage is TRBV27 and J usage is TRBJ2-7, with 13 positions matching TRBD2. After removal of 6 bases from V and 7 bases from J, the junction contained 12 bases not matched to a gene. The CDR3 is 16 amino acids. CDR1 is MNHEY, CDR2 SMNVEV, per germline (reference sequence). CDR3 protein: CASSLTSGRAYWEQYF. The CDR3 bases are TGTGCCAGCAGCCTAACTAGCGGGAGGGCCTATTGGGAGCAGTACTTC.

The gene calls are TRBV6-5 and TRBJ2-7; 9 bases align to TRBD2. Germline values: CDR1 MNHEY, CDR2 SVGAGI. Trimming at V came to 2 bases and at J to 2 bases, leaving 10 bases not matched to a gene. The CDR3 has 17 amino acids. The CDR3 sequence is CASSYRPVGGRAYEQYF. CDR3 bases: TGTGCCAGCAGTTACCGCCCCGTGGGCGGGAGGGCCTACGAGCAGTACTTC.

J is TRBJ2-3 and V is TRBV7-9; D ambiguous. This CDR3 has 16 residues. The V gene lost 1 base and the J gene lost 0 bases, with 11 bases spanning the gap. Germline CDR1 is SEHNR and CDR2 is FQNEAQ (reference sequence). For the CDR3, the DNA is TGTGCCAGCAGCTTAGGGCAGTATGATAGCACAGATACGCAGTATTTT. This translates into CASSLGQYDSTDTQYF.

The chain has TRBV6-6 and TRBJ2-7; no firm D call. The germline V gene has CDR1 MNHNY and CDR2 SVGAGI (reference sequence). The CDR3 consists of 12 residues. Trimming removed 0 bases at V and 3 bases at J, with 3 bases between. The CDR3 nucleotides are TGTGCCAGCAGTTACTCAATCTACGAGCAGTACTTC. This sequence encodes CASSYSIYEQYF.

This clonotype was picked up a small number of times. This chain connects TRBV29-1 to TRBJ1-1, with 9 bases aligning to TRBD1. Germline assignment: CDR1 SQVTM and CDR2 ANQGSEA. The V segment lost 7 bases and the J segment 1 base; nucleotides outside the gene matches: 4. This CDR3 spans 13 amino acids. The CDR3 DNA sequence: TGCAGCGCCGCGGGACAGGGGAACACTGAAGCTTTCTTT. Protein: CSAAGQGNTEAFF.

In this sample, this clonotype turned up many times. The rearrangement joins TRBV12-3 or TRBV12-4 to TRBJ2-7, with D unresolved. The CDR3 extends over 13 amino acids. V gave up 3 bases and J gave up 2 bases, with 8 bases separating them. The CDR3 loop is CASSFAPAYEQYF. The CDR3 region has the DNA TGTGCCAGCAGTTTTGCCCCCGCCTACGAGCAGTACTTC.

V usage is TRBV19 and J usage is TRBJ2-1, with 9 bases fitting TRBD1. The V and J ends lost 0 bases and 4 bases, in that order; junction bases with no gene match: 7. The V gene's germline CDR1 is LNHDA and CDR2 SQIVND (reference sequence). This CDR3 region has 17 residues. The CDR3 bases are TGTGCCAGTAGTATAGACACCGGGACAGGGCCTTACAATGAGCAGTTCTTC. This sequence encodes CASSIDTGTGPYNEQFF.

This rearrangement joins TRBV5-1 to TRBJ2-7; 9 bases match TRBD1. CDR1 and CDR2 from the germline V gene are SGHRS and YFSETQ. The CDR3 has 16 amino acids. J was trimmed by 2 bases and V by 3 bases; bases with no gene match: 9. CDR3 loop: CASSSNPGQGPYEQYF. DNA for the CDR3: TGCGCCAGCAGCTCTAACCCGGGACAGGGACCCTACGAGCAGTACTTC.

This clonotype has only a few counts. V gene TRBV12-3 or TRBV12-4 combines with J gene TRBJ2-7; possible D gene TRBD2, 5 bases. V lost 6 bases and J lost 3, with 15 bases in between. The CDR3 extends over 14 amino acids. CDR3 sequence: CASSLRTSYYEQYF. For the CDR3, the DNA is TGTGCCAGCAGCCTCCGGACTTCGTACTACGAGCAGTACTTC.